The rows below give T cell receptor beta chains drawn from one sample of a study of CD8 T cells in Susac syndrome. TCRdb processed the immunoSEQ multiplex PCR reads anew with MiXCR; each CDR3 protein has one entry. The sample has about 120,000 distinct CDR3 sequences; 90% to 95% are singletons. The material sequenced was CD4+ T cells from PBMCs. These receptors were taken from a human donor with multiple sclerosis. The CDR3 runs from the conserved cysteine through the conserved F or W. The D gene is left open where the match is weak. The size of a clone is reported for some rows only, either as once, few or many, or as a class for expanded clones.

DNA,CDR3,J,length,V,D,size
TGTGCCAGCAGTTACATACAGGGATTGGAGGAGCAGTACTTC,CASSYIQGLEEQYF,TRBJ2-7,14,TRBV6-5,.,.
TGTGCCAGCAGCCCGTGGACCGACAGGGAAACCAAAAACATTCAGTACTTC,CASSPWTDRETKNIQYF,TRBJ2-4,17,TRBV7-3,TRBD1,.
TGTGCCAGCAGTCTGGGAGGGGTCCTCTCCTACGAGCAGTACTTC,CASSLGGVLSYEQYF,TRBJ2-7,15,TRBV27,TRBD2,.
TGTGCCAGCAGCCTACCCGGGACAGTTAATCAGCCCCAGCATTTT,CASSLPGTVNQPQHF,TRBJ1-5,15,TRBV12-3/TRBV12-4,TRBD1,.
TGTGCCACCCCAGACGGGGGTCGGGACACTGAAGCTTTCTTT,CATPDGGRDTEAFF,TRBJ1-1,14,TRBV24-1,.,.
TGTGCCAGCAGCCTCAAGGGAGGGGATACGCAGTATTTT,CASSLKGGDTQYF,TRBJ2-3,13,TRBV5-4,TRBD2,.
TGTGCCTGGAGTGCGGACTTTAACACCGGGGAGCTGTTTTTT,CAWSADFNTGELFF,TRBJ2-2,14,TRBV30,.,.
TGCGCCCCAATGGGGGGACTACAAGAGCAGTACTTC,CAPMGGLQEQYF,TRBJ2-7,12,TRBV23-1,TRBD2,.
TGCGCCAGCAGCTTCCTGGGACTAGCTCGCGAGCAGTACTTC,CASSFLGLAREQYF,TRBJ2-7,14,TRBV5-1,TRBD2,.
TGTGCCAGCAGCTCTAGCGGACCCACAGATACGCAGTATTTT,CASSSSGPTDTQYF,TRBJ2-3,14,TRBV7-8,TRBD2,once
TGTGCCAGTAGAGTCCGGGTCTTAGGAAACACTGAAGCTTTCTTT,CASRVRVLGNTEAFF,TRBJ1-1,15,TRBV19,.,.
TGTGCCAGCAAGAGGACTGCGCTTACGTCCAATGGCTACACCTTC,CASKRTALTSNGYTF,TRBJ1-2,15,TRBV6-2/TRBV6-3,.,.
TGTGCCAGCAGCCAAGATGTGGCGAATCAGCCCCAGCATTTT,CASSQDVANQPQHF,TRBJ1-5,14,TRBV3-1,.,.
TGTGCCAGCAGTTACGCGGGGACAGGACAGGGGCGGGACTACGAGCAGTACTTC,CASSYAGTGQGRDYEQYF,TRBJ2-7,18,TRBV6-5,TRBD1,.
TGTGCCAGCAGCTTACGGACAGGGCGGACCAAAAACATTCAGTACTTC,CASSLRTGRTKNIQYF,TRBJ2-4,16,TRBV7-9,TRBD1,.
TGTGCCAGCAGTGTCCTCTACGAGCAGTACTTC,CASSVLYEQYF,TRBJ2-7,11,TRBV6-1,.,.
TGTGCCAGCAGCTCCGTTAAACAGGGGGGTGGCTACACCTTC,CASSSVKQGGGYTF,TRBJ1-2,14,TRBV11-2,TRBD1,.